This T cell receptor beta chain emerged from a study of shared clonotypes between healthy human individuals. Study information: A couple of women and a few men aged 18 to 49 made up the donors.

CD45RO-negative, CCR7-positively selected cells formed the naive CD8 fraction, excluding terminally differentiated effector memory CD45RA+ cells. Whole-study results and caveats: When naive CD4 clonotypes were compared across a few donors, 5% to 5.5% were shared.

Across several immunoSEQ plates, the genomic DNA of each subset was split evenly. Using immunoSEQ multiplex PCR, the repertoire was profiled, and TCRdb retains in-frame clones only, with some absent. The sample lists hundreds of thousands of clones, more than 95% occurring once. V lost 5 bases to trimming and J lost 3 bases, with 17 bases between them. CDR3 length equals 16 residues. The germline CDR1 and CDR2 sequences are MDHEN and SYDVKM. Worth noting for this clone: Its antigen is unidentified.

The rearrangement joins TRBV28 to TRBJ1-5; no definite D call. This clonotype was obtained from a man aged 25 to 40 in good health. Sequencing was carried out using naive CD8+ T cells sorted from blood. As DNA, the CDR3 is TGTGCCAGCAGTCCGGCCGTTTTGGGTTACAATCAGCCCCAGCATTTT. Translation: CASSPAVLGYNQPQHF.